One T cell receptor beta chain is described in this entry. The sample holds one count of this clone. Its antigen is still unknown. Per-base quality was not reported, and no clone a single base away is much larger than it. These data come from a study of blood T cell repertoires in COVID-19 (dated by TCRdb to the early 2020s). The study in broad terms: The collaborator samples originated in the United States, Italy and Spain and spanned the acute and convalescent phases of COVID-19. Deeply sampled blood TCRbeta repertoires from subjects exposed to, actively infected with, or recovered from COVID-19 were included in the dataset. Where HLA class I and class II types were available, the types were taken from metadata supplied by the sample provider, not from assay-based typing. The repertoires were released in a freely available public database intended as a resource for research on the immune response to SARS-CoV-2. The prospective study material was composed of cDNA or gDNA derived from T cells, B-cell-depleted T cells, or PBMCs. The samples were drawn from the first 160 participants of the ongoing ImmuneRACE study and from 1,254 subjects provided by 6 global collaborators. Sample metadata almost always included a de-identified subject ID, COVID-19 status, age in years and sex. On the study overall, not on this receptor specifically: Clinical and demographic metadata were provided uncurated, with the amount varying by source and participant.

V is shortened by 7 bases, J by 4 bases, and the region joining them spans 11 bases. Reading from cysteine to phenylalanine, the CDR3 counts 13 amino acids. The retained sequence is limited to the CDR3, 39 bases, with the frame set at the first base. From the germline V gene, CDR1 is SQVTM and CDR2 is ANQGSEA. TCRbeta CDR3 regions were amplified from genomic DNA by means of the immunoSEQ Assay, a bias-controlled multiplex PCR. Per the source publication's procedure: Within the assay, amplification of reference gene primers was used to estimate how many nucleated cells each sample contained. To quantify the absolute abundance of each unique TCRbeta CDR3 rearrangement, sequence reads were collapsed and filtered. Productive Simpson clonality was computed per sample as the square root of Simpson's diversity index over productive rearrangements. The table comes from immuneACCESS by way of TCRdb, which keeps in-frame sequences with V and J called. Part of the clones is missing from these tables; in studies checked, under half for an unresolved V gene and the rest for unknown reasons. V and J calls and clone size are given by that table; D and trimming were obtained from the DNA. In all, the sample holds 65,000 to 95,000 clones, and roughly 87% of those were seen once. The ten largest clones take up about 7% of the sample.

Collaborating institutions collected whole blood in K2EDTA tubes following their own protocols. For TCRbeta analysis, collaborators shipped samples in one of three forms: frozen whole blood, isolated PBMCs, or DNA extracted from either of those sample types. Sequencing used peripheral blood. The clonotype comes from a man aged 70 or older with acute or convalescent COVID-19. The rearrangement combines TRBV29-1 with TRBJ2-6, and possibly TRBD1, on 5 matching bases. The CDR3 reads as follows: CSAQGPGANVLTF. The DNA sequence is given as TGCAGCGCCCAGGGTCCCGGGGCCAACGTCCTGACTTTC.